Presented here are 2 T cell receptor beta chains from one specimen sequenced in a study of early T cells in non-severe SARS-CoV-2 infection. TCRdb re-called the 5' RACE reads through MiXCR, storing one row per CDR3 protein. The sample lists nearly 55,000 distinct CDR3 sequences, about 8% seen once, with 10% to 13% in the top ten. This material consisted of whole blood, taken at baseline. These receptors all stem from an adult who was a healthcare worker with PCR-confirmed SARS-CoV-2 infection or an uninfected control (not recorded which).

The chain couples TRBV20-1 to TRBJ2-7; D uncertain. Germline V lookup: CDR1 DFQATT, CDR2 SNEGSKA (reference sequence). The CDR3 contains 12 residues. Trimming stripped 0 bases from V and 1 base from J, with 4 bases between. CDR3 sequence: CSARDLSYEQYF. The CDR3, as DNA: TGCAGTGCTAGAGACCTTTCCTACGAGCAGTACTTC.

This clonotype has at least ten counts. The gene calls are TRBV12-3 or TRBV12-4 and TRBJ1-3, with D uncertain. V was trimmed by 3 bases and J by 6 bases, leaving 15 bases between them. The length of the CDR3 is 15 residues. The CDR3 spells CASSFRHLKENTIYF. CDR3 in DNA: TGTGCCAGCAGTTTCCGACACCTAAAGGAAAACACCATATATTTT.